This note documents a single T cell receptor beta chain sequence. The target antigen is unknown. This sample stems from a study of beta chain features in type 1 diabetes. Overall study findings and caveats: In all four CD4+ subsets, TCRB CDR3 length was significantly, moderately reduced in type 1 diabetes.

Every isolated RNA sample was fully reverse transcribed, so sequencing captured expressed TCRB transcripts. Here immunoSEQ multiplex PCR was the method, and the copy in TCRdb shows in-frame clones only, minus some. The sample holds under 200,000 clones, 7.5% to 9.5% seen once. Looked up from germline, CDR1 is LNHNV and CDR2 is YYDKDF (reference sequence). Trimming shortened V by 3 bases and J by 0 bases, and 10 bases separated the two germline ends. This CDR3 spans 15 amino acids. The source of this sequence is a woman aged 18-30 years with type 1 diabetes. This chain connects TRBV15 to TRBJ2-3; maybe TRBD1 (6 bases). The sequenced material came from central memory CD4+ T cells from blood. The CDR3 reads CATSSRDTSTDTQYF. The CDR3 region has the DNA TGTGCCACCAGCAGCCGGGACACGAGCACAGATACGCAGTATTTT.